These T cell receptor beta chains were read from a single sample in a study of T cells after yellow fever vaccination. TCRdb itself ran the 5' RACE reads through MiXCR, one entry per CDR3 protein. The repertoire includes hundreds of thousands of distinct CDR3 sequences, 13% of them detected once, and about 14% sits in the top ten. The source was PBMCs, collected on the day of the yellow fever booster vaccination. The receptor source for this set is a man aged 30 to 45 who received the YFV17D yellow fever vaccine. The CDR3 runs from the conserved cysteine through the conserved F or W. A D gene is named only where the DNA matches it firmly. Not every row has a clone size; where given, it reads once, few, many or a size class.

CDR3nt: TGCAGTGCTCGTTACGAGGGACTAGCGGGAGTTGAGGATACGCAGTATTTT
CDR3aa: CSARYEGLAGVEDTQYF
d_gene: TRBD2
j_gene: TRBJ2-3
abundance: once
v_gene: TRBV20-1

CDR3nt: TGTGCCAGCAGCTTAGGGGGACGACTTATCTACAATGAGCAGTTCTTC
CDR3aa: CASSLGGRLIYNEQFF
d_gene: -
j_gene: TRBJ2-1
abundance: few
v_gene: TRBV7-8

CDR3nt: TGTGCCAGCAGCGTAACCTTGGGGAGGGGGAGAAGCGATACGCAGTATTTT
CDR3aa: CASSVTLGRGRSDTQYF
d_gene: -
j_gene: TRBJ2-3
abundance: -
v_gene: TRBV9

CDR3nt: TGTGCCAGCAGCTTAGAGGCCAGGGGGCCCTACGAGCAGTACTTC
CDR3aa: CASSLEARGPYEQYF
d_gene: TRBD1
j_gene: TRBJ2-7
abundance: few
v_gene: TRBV7-2

CDR3nt: TGTGCCAGCTCCCAACAGGTTCCTTGCGTACCCTACGAGCAGTACTTC
CDR3aa: CASSQQVPCVPYEQYF
d_gene: -
j_gene: TRBJ2-7
abundance: -
v_gene: TRBV3-1

CDR3nt: TGTGCCACCAGTAGCCCCGACCTCGGAGCCCAGTTCTTC
CDR3aa: CATSSPDLGAQFF
d_gene: -
j_gene: TRBJ2-1
abundance: -
v_gene: TRBV24-1

CDR3nt: TGTGCCAGCAGCTCCACTAGCGGGAGGGCCATGTGGGCCAAAAACATTCAGTACTTC
CDR3aa: CASSSTSGRAMWAKNIQYF
d_gene: TRBD2
j_gene: TRBJ2-4
abundance: few
v_gene: TRBV11-2

CDR3nt: TGCAGTGCCCCCCGGGCAGACTATGGCTACACCTTC
CDR3aa: CSAPRADYGYTF
d_gene: -
j_gene: TRBJ1-2
abundance: once
v_gene: TRBV20-1

CDR3nt: TGCGCCAGCAGCTCCGCCGGGACAGCCTACAATGAGCAGTTCTTC
CDR3aa: CASSSAGTAYNEQFF
d_gene: TRBD1
j_gene: TRBJ2-1
abundance: few
v_gene: TRBV5-1

CDR3nt: TGCAGTGCCCGGGACAGGGGATTACCTGAAGCTTTCTTT
CDR3aa: CSARDRGLPEAFF
d_gene: TRBD1
j_gene: TRBJ1-1
abundance: -
v_gene: TRBV20-1

CDR3nt: TGCAGTGCTAGAGATTTCGCGACTAGCGGGGACAATGAGCAGTTCTTC
CDR3aa: CSARDFATSGDNEQFF
d_gene: TRBD2
j_gene: TRBJ2-1
abundance: -
v_gene: TRBV20-1

CDR3nt: TGTGCCAGCAGTGCCTGGGTAGGACAGGGATTCCACGAGCAGTACTTC
CDR3aa: CASSAWVGQGFHEQYF
d_gene: TRBD1
j_gene: TRBJ2-7
abundance: -
v_gene: TRBV6-4

CDR3nt: TGTGCCAGCAGCGAGAACTTCTACACCGGGGAGCTGTTTTTT
CDR3aa: CASSENFYTGELFF
d_gene: -
j_gene: TRBJ2-2
abundance: many
v_gene: TRBV9

CDR3nt: TGCGCCAGCAGTCCCATGGCGAGCGGCGATACGCAGTATTTT
CDR3aa: CASSPMASGDTQYF
d_gene: -
j_gene: TRBJ2-3
abundance: -
v_gene: TRBV10-1

CDR3nt: TGCAGTGCTAGGGGACTAGCGCGAGTCTCCTACGAGCAGTACTTC
CDR3aa: CSARGLARVSYEQYF
d_gene: TRBD2
j_gene: TRBJ2-7
abundance: few
v_gene: TRBV20-1

CDR3nt: TGCGCCAGCAGCCAAGGACGCAGGTACAATGAGCAGTTCTTC
CDR3aa: CASSQGRRYNEQFF
d_gene: -
j_gene: TRBJ2-1
abundance: -
v_gene: TRBV4-3

CDR3nt: TGCAGTGCTAGTAGCAGGGACTTTTACAATGAGCAGTTCTTC
CDR3aa: CSASSRDFYNEQFF
d_gene: -
j_gene: TRBJ2-1
abundance: few
v_gene: TRBV20-1

CDR3nt: TGTGCCAGCACCCAGAGGTTCGGGGAGCAGTACTTC
CDR3aa: CASTQRFGEQYF
d_gene: -
j_gene: TRBJ2-7
abundance: few
v_gene: TRBV6-2/TRBV6-3

CDR3nt: TGTGCCAGCAGCACTGCCCGCCAGACTAGCGGGTCGACCCTAGCCGTGGGACACAATGAGCAGTTCTTC
CDR3aa: CASSTARQTSGSTLAVGHNEQFF
d_gene: -
j_gene: TRBJ2-1
abundance: few
v_gene: TRBV21-1

CDR3nt: TGCGCCAGCAGAGGGACAGAGCTTTCACCCCTCCACTTT
CDR3aa: CASRGTELSPLHF
d_gene: TRBD1
j_gene: TRBJ1-6
abundance: -
v_gene: TRBV5-1

CDR3nt: TGTGCCAGTAGTTTTATCCTTCCTAGCGGGAGTACAGATACGCAGTATTTT
CDR3aa: CASSFILPSGSTDTQYF
d_gene: TRBD2
j_gene: TRBJ2-3
abundance: -
v_gene: TRBV19

CDR3nt: TGTGCCAGCAGTCGTGGGACTAGCGGTAACACAGATACGCAGTATTTT
CDR3aa: CASSRGTSGNTDTQYF
d_gene: TRBD2
j_gene: TRBJ2-3
abundance: -
v_gene: TRBV12-3/TRBV12-4

CDR3nt: TGTGCCAGCATCAGAGTAGCGGGAGCGGGGAACACCGGGGAGCTGTTTTTT
CDR3aa: CASIRVAGAGNTGELFF
d_gene: TRBD2
j_gene: TRBJ2-2
abundance: -
v_gene: TRBV7-2

CDR3nt: TGTGCCAGCACCCCCCAATCGGGAAGGGAAGGCACGCAGTATTTT
CDR3aa: CASTPQSGREGTQYF
d_gene: -
j_gene: TRBJ2-3
abundance: -
v_gene: TRBV12-3/TRBV12-4

CDR3nt: TGTGCCAGCAGCCGAGGACTAGCGGGTGCTTTGGATACGCAGTATTTT
CDR3aa: CASSRGLAGALDTQYF
d_gene: TRBD2
j_gene: TRBJ2-3
abundance: few
v_gene: TRBV14

CDR3nt: TGCAGCGTCCGTATAGGGGAGACCCAGTACTTC
CDR3aa: CSVRIGETQYF
d_gene: -
j_gene: TRBJ2-5
abundance: -
v_gene: TRBV29-1

CDR3nt: TGTGCCAGCAGTGCGCTGCCGTTCTCCGGGACAGGGGGCGGCGAGCAGTACTTC
CDR3aa: CASSALPFSGTGGGEQYF
d_gene: TRBD1
j_gene: TRBJ2-7
abundance: -
v_gene: TRBV27

CDR3nt: TGCAGTGCTTTCCCCCGGGAACCGTTTAGCGGGAAGGTGGATGAGCAGTTCTTC
CDR3aa: CSAFPREPFSGKVDEQFF
d_gene: TRBD2
j_gene: TRBJ2-1
abundance: few
v_gene: TRBV20-1

CDR3nt: TGTGCCAGTAGTATACTAGCGGGAGGTGGACGCGAGCAGTACTTC
CDR3aa: CASSILAGGGREQYF
d_gene: TRBD2
j_gene: TRBJ2-7
abundance: many
v_gene: TRBV19

CDR3nt: TGTGCCAGCAGCTTTGATACGCAGTTCTTC
CDR3aa: CASSFDTQFF
d_gene: -
j_gene: TRBJ2-1
abundance: few
v_gene: TRBV11-2

CDR3nt: TGTGCCAGTCGCGACCAAAATAGGGTAAGCAATCAGCCCCAGCATTTT
CDR3aa: CASRDQNRVSNQPQHF
d_gene: -
j_gene: TRBJ1-5
abundance: -
v_gene: TRBV19

CDR3nt: TGTGCCAGCAGCTTAGTCTCCGGGGGAAGCTCCTACGAGCAGTACTTC
CDR3aa: CASSLVSGGSSYEQYF
d_gene: -
j_gene: TRBJ2-7
abundance: few
v_gene: TRBV7-8

CDR3nt: TGCAGTGCTGGGTGGGCGGTGAGCAATCAGCCCCAGCATTTT
CDR3aa: CSAGWAVSNQPQHF
d_gene: -
j_gene: TRBJ1-5
abundance: -
v_gene: TRBV20-1

CDR3nt: TGTGCCAGCAGCTTAGCGGGTCTCGAGCAGTACTTC
CDR3aa: CASSLAGLEQYF
d_gene: -
j_gene: TRBJ2-7
abundance: many
v_gene: TRBV7-2

CDR3nt: TGTGCCAGCAGTTTTGGTCAGATCTATGGCTACACCTTC
CDR3aa: CASSFGQIYGYTF
d_gene: -
j_gene: TRBJ1-2
abundance: few
v_gene: TRBV12-3/TRBV12-4

CDR3nt: TGCGCCAGCAGCGAGCGAGCCTTTCGGCCGGATACGCAGTATTTT
CDR3aa: CASSERAFRPDTQYF
d_gene: -
j_gene: TRBJ2-3
abundance: -
v_gene: TRBV5-1

CDR3nt: TGTGCCAGCAGTTTCTATGGAGTAGGCACAGATACGCAGTATTTT
CDR3aa: CASSFYGVGTDTQYF
d_gene: -
j_gene: TRBJ2-3
abundance: -
v_gene: TRBV12-3/TRBV12-4

CDR3nt: TGTGCCAGCAGCTTAACGGGAGTTGGCCACTACGAGCAGTACTTC
CDR3aa: CASSLTGVGHYEQYF
d_gene: -
j_gene: TRBJ2-7
abundance: few
v_gene: TRBV7-3

CDR3nt: TGTGCCAGCAGCTTATTACCGGGGCTGGAGACCCAGTACTTC
CDR3aa: CASSLLPGLETQYF
d_gene: -
j_gene: TRBJ2-5
abundance: few
v_gene: TRBV7-9

CDR3nt: TGTGCCAGCAGTGAATCTAGCGGGAGGCGCTACAATGAGCAGTTCTTC
CDR3aa: CASSESSGRRYNEQFF
d_gene: TRBD2
j_gene: TRBJ2-1
abundance: -
v_gene: TRBV25-1

CDR3nt: TGTGCCAGCAGCCCCTCTGGGACAGGGAACACCGGGGAGCTGTTTTTT
CDR3aa: CASSPSGTGNTGELFF
d_gene: TRBD1
j_gene: TRBJ2-2
abundance: many
v_gene: TRBV6-5

CDR3nt: TGTGCCAGCAGCAGTAGTCCCCGCGCTAATGAAAAACTGTTTTTT
CDR3aa: CASSSSPRANEKLFF
d_gene: -
j_gene: TRBJ1-4
abundance: -
v_gene: TRBV11-2

CDR3nt: TGTGCCAGCAGCTGGGGGAGTTTTTCCGAGCAAGAGACCCAGTACTTC
CDR3aa: CASSWGSFSEQETQYF
d_gene: -
j_gene: TRBJ2-5
abundance: -
v_gene: TRBV5-4

CDR3nt: TGTGCCAGCAGCCCCGGGGTAGCGAGGTCCTACGAGCAGTACTTC
CDR3aa: CASSPGVARSYEQYF
d_gene: -
j_gene: TRBJ2-7
abundance: few
v_gene: TRBV12-3/TRBV12-4

CDR3nt: TGTGCCAGCAGCTTAGCCGGGGCCAACGTCCTGACTTTC
CDR3aa: CASSLAGANVLTF
d_gene: -
j_gene: TRBJ2-6
abundance: many
v_gene: TRBV7-9

CDR3nt: TGTGCCAGCAGCCCAGGACTAGCGGGAGCCTACAATGAGCAGTTCTTC
CDR3aa: CASSPGLAGAYNEQFF
d_gene: TRBD2
j_gene: TRBJ2-1
abundance: many
v_gene: TRBV5-1

CDR3nt: TGTGCCAGCAGCGTCTTGGGTCCAGATACGCAGTATTTT
CDR3aa: CASSVLGPDTQYF
d_gene: -
j_gene: TRBJ2-3
abundance: -
v_gene: TRBV9

CDR3nt: TGCAGTGCTAGCAAGGGGGCCTTGAACACTGAAGCTTTCTTT
CDR3aa: CSASKGALNTEAFF
d_gene: TRBD1
j_gene: TRBJ1-1
abundance: -
v_gene: TRBV20-1

CDR3nt: TGTGCCACCAGTGATATGTACAATGAGCAGTTCTTC
CDR3aa: CATSDMYNEQFF
d_gene: -
j_gene: TRBJ2-1
abundance: -
v_gene: TRBV24-1

CDR3nt: TGTGCCAGCAGCCAAGATCCCCTCCAGAGTGAGCAGTTCTTC
CDR3aa: CASSQDPLQSEQFF
d_gene: -
j_gene: TRBJ2-1
abundance: few
v_gene: TRBV3-1

CDR3nt: TGTGCCAGCAGTCGGGACAGGGCGGGAAGGGAGCTGTTTTTT
CDR3aa: CASSRDRAGRELFF
d_gene: TRBD1
j_gene: TRBJ2-2
abundance: -
v_gene: TRBV6-1

CDR3nt: TGTGCCAGCAGTTCCGCCGGGACCCCGCAGTATTTT
CDR3aa: CASSSAGTPQYF
d_gene: -
j_gene: TRBJ2-3
abundance: few
v_gene: TRBV27

CDR3nt: TGTGCCACCAGCAGAGCCCAGATAGGCACTGAAGCTTTCTTT
CDR3aa: CATSRAQIGTEAFF
d_gene: -
j_gene: TRBJ1-1
abundance: few
v_gene: TRBV15

CDR3nt: TGTGCCAGCACCCCTGAAGGCTTCTCAAATAACCACGAGCAGTACTTC
CDR3aa: CASTPEGFSNNHEQYF
d_gene: -
j_gene: TRBJ2-7
abundance: many
v_gene: TRBV5-4

CDR3nt: TGCGCCAGCAGCTTGACCCGACCTAATGAAAAACTGTTTTTT
CDR3aa: CASSLTRPNEKLFF
d_gene: -
j_gene: TRBJ1-4
abundance: -
v_gene: TRBV5-1

CDR3nt: TGTGCCAGCAGCTATCTAACCGGGACAGCTAATTCACCCCTCCACTTT
CDR3aa: CASSYLTGTANSPLHF
d_gene: TRBD1
j_gene: TRBJ1-6
abundance: few
v_gene: TRBV11-2

CDR3nt: TGCGCCAGCAGCCTGGGGGCGATTGGTTTTTCTTTGAACGAGCAGTACTTC
CDR3aa: CASSLGAIGFSLNEQYF
d_gene: -
j_gene: TRBJ2-7
abundance: -
v_gene: TRBV5-1

CDR3nt: TGCAGTGCGGGAGGGCGGGAAGAGACCGGGGAGCTGTTTTTT
CDR3aa: CSAGGREETGELFF
d_gene: TRBD2
j_gene: TRBJ2-2
abundance: -
v_gene: TRBV20-1

CDR3nt: TGTGCCAGCAGCTTCCAACGAACCGGGGAGCTGTTTTTT
CDR3aa: CASSFQRTGELFF
d_gene: -
j_gene: TRBJ2-2
abundance: -
v_gene: TRBV13